This T cell receptor (beta chain) emerged from a study of blood T cell repertoires in COVID-19. As for the study in general: Sources were T cells, B-cell-depleted T cells, or PBMCs; the material itself was cDNA or gDNA.

Seattle participants joined during active infection and were tracked over time. In the source study's methods: The assay estimated nucleated cells by amplifying reference gene primers. Assay: immunoSEQ multiplex PCR; the TCRdb copy retains only in-frame clones and omits some. The V and J calls and clone size were taken over from that table, and D and trimming were inferred from the DNA. In the table there are about 52,000 clones, 82% of which are singletons. The CDR3 runs to 14 residues. The germline V gene has CDR1 LNHNV and CDR2 YYDKDF (reference sequence). V was trimmed by 5 bases and J by 1 base, leaving 11 bases between them.

This clonotype originated in a man older than 75 with COVID-19, enrolled during active disease. V and J are TRBV15 and TRBJ1-1; D is possibly TRBD1 (6 bases). The source material was peripheral blood. The CDR3: CATSFTGTNTEAFF. For the CDR3, the DNA is TGTGCCACCAGCTTCACAGGGACGAACACTGAAGCTTTCTTT.